The present entry profiles one TCR beta chain with its context. Clones were sequenced by immunoSEQ multiplex PCR, and TCRdb holds only the in-frame ones, with some missing. The repertoire consists of just over 80,000 clones, with over 80% occurring once and the leading ten covering 0.47%. The data belong to a study of T cell clones after liver transplantation. The germline gives CDR1 MNHEY, CDR2 SMNVEV (reference sequence). Trimming removed 9 bases from V and 2 bases from J; junction bases left unmatched: 1. The CDR3 loop spans 13 amino acids. The sequencing here drew on CD4+ T cells from blood, taken approximately 3.5 years after liver transplant. This TCR was recovered from a human patient who received a liver transplant. These T cells may partly come from the graft donor. The chain employs TRBV27 and TRBJ1-3, with 10 bases that match TRBD1. In DNA, the CDR3 is TGTGCCAGTGGGACAGGGGCTGGAAACACCATATATTTT. Protein: CASGTGAGNTIYF.